Following are 30 T cell receptor beta chains from one sample sequenced in a study of cytomegalovirus exposure and HLA in healthy donors. The primer mix had 60 Vbeta and 13 Jbeta primers. The method was immunoSEQ multiplex PCR; TCRdb's version includes in-frame clones alone and lacks a portion of them. The table shows about 150,000 clones, with around 59% occurring only once. Input material: PBMCs. Receptor source: a male donor in good health and CMV-seronegative.

This clone was seen more than once but under ten times. The chain joins TRBV7-2 to TRBJ1-6; D ambiguous. The CDR3 consists of 14 residues. V lost 5 bases, J lost 7 bases, and 12 bases lay in between. Germline V gene data show CDR1 as SGHTA and CDR2 as FQGNSA. CDR3 DNA: TGTGCCAGCAGCCTTAACGGGGAGAATTCACCCCTCCACTTT. This gives the protein CASSLNGENSPLHF.

This clone has a handful of counts. The chain employs TRBV6-5 and TRBJ2-1, with 9 bases fitting TRBD1. The CDR3 runs to 12 residues. V lost 11 bases to trimming and J lost 8 bases; unmatched junction nucleotides: 7. Germline V gives CDR1 MNHEY, CDR2 SVGAGI. Here the CDR3 DNA reads TGTGCCGCGGCCAGGACAGGGGATGAGCAGTTCTTC. Translated: CAAARTGDEQFF.

This clone was detected a few times. The chain has TRBV19 and TRBJ2-1, with 7 bases identical to TRBD1. Germline trimming cut 5 bases from V and 12 bases from J; bases unmatched to any gene: 16. The CDR3 is made up of 15 amino acids. Germline V CDR1 and CDR2: LNHDA, SQIVND (reference sequence). This CDR3 reads CASSVEPGTAQRQFF. In DNA, the CDR3 is TGTGCCAGTAGTGTGGAGCCTGGGACAGCCCAAAGGCAGTTCTTC.

This chain connects TRBV5-1 to TRBJ2-3; TRBD2 matches at 9 bases. With 5 bases clipped from V and 1 base from J, the junction kept 11 bases outside the gene matches. CDR3 length: 17 amino acids. In germline, CDR1 is SGHRS, CDR2 YFSETQ. The CDR3 DNA sequence: TGCGCCAGCAGTTCTTACGGCGGGAGGGAGGGCACAGATACGCAGTATTTT. Residues: CASSSYGGREGTDTQYF.

The chain has TRBV6-5 and TRBJ1-3; D unresolved. V lost 6 bases and J 4 bases, leaving 13 bases between the germline ends. This CDR3 has 14 amino acids. Germline V gives CDR1 MNHEY, CDR2 SVGAGI. DNA of the CDR3: TGTGCCAGCAGCGCCGTGGAGTTCGGAAACACCATATATTTT. This codes for CASSAVEFGNTIYF.

V and J are TRBV15 and TRBJ2-1, with D uncertain. This CDR3 spans 13 amino acids. V was pared by 5 bases and J by 2 bases, with 7 bases between. Looked up from germline, CDR1 is LNHNV and CDR2 is YYDKDF (reference sequence). As DNA, the CDR3 is TGTGCCACCAGCCCTTCGGCCTACAATGAGCAGTTCTTC. Protein: CATSPSAYNEQFF.

This sequence joins TRBV15 and TRBJ1-2; a possible D gene is TRBD1 (6 bases). V was cut by 1 base and J by 4 bases, with 7 bases left in between. The CDR3 spans 13 residues. The germline gives CDR1 LNHNV, CDR2 YYDKDF (reference sequence). The CDR3 loop reads CATSRGQAYGYTF. DNA of the CDR3: TGTGCCACCAGCAGAGGACAGGCCTATGGCTACACCTTC.

This clone was found once. J is TRBJ2-2 and V is TRBV6-5; D perhaps matches TRBD1 (5 bases). Trimming stripped 6 bases from V and 5 bases from J, with 13 bases between. Germline CDR1 reads MNHEY; CDR2 reads SVGAGI. The CDR3 runs to 14 residues. CDR3 protein: CASRPNQGTGELFF. The CDR3 nucleotides read TGTGCCAGCAGGCCAAACCAGGGTACCGGGGAGCTGTTTTTT.

This clone was seen a few times. The rearrangement links TRBV7-9 to TRBJ1-6, with D maybe TRBD1 (5 bases). The CDR3 has 13 residues. Trimming shortened V by 4 bases and J by 9 bases, and 10 bases separated the two germline ends. Per the germline V gene, CDR1 is SEHNR and CDR2 is FQNEAQ (reference sequence). The CDR3 sequence is CASSSGQGSPLHF. As DNA, the CDR3 is TGTGCCAGCAGCTCCGGGCAGGGTTCACCCCTCCACTTT.

The chain has TRBV6-4 and TRBJ1-2, with TRBD1 matching over 11 bases. The V segment lost 6 bases and the J segment 8 bases; nucleotides outside the gene matches: 8. The CDR3 has 14 residues. Germline V CDR1 and CDR2: MRHNA, SNTAGT. CDR3 amino acids: CASSPGQGAGGYTF. In nucleotides, the CDR3 is TGTGCCAGCAGCCCTGGACAGGGGGCAGGCGGCTACACCTTC.

This clone was counted only a few times. The J gene is TRBJ2-2, the V gene TRBV30; D is undetermined. CDR1 is GTSNPN and CDR2 is SVGIG in the germline V gene (reference sequence). The CDR3 covers 12 residues. With 3 bases removed from V and 6 bases from J, the gap between germline ends came to 8 bases. CDR3 DNA: TGTGCCTGGAGCTTGGGCCCCGGGGAGCTGTTTTTT. This gives the protein CAWSLGPGELFF.

This clone appeared a few times. The chain is built from TRBV29-1 and TRBJ1-2; possible D gene TRBD1, 5 bases. The CDR3 length is 12 residues. V gave up 3 bases and J gave up 3 bases, with 8 bases separating them. Germline V gene sequence: CDR1 SQVTM, CDR2 ANQGSEA. The chain's CDR3 is CSVDGRDYGYTF. The CDR3 coding sequence is TGCAGCGTTGACGGCAGGGACTATGGCTACACCTTC.

This clone was observed a few times. This sequence joins TRBV28 and TRBJ1-2, with TRBD1 matching 8 bases. This CDR3 spans 15 amino acids. Germline CDR1 and CDR2: MDHEN and SYDVKM. After removal of 7 bases from V and 3 bases from J, the junction contained 10 bases not matched to a gene. The CDR3 DNA is TGTGCCAGCAAAATAGGACAGGGACAGTACTATGGCTACACCTTC. This gives the protein CASKIGQGQYYGYTF.

This clone was recorded once. The V call is TRBV19, the J call TRBJ1-6; TRBD1 is a possible D gene (6 bases). Germline lookup yields CDR1 LNHDA and CDR2 SQIVND (reference sequence). Between the trimmed V and J ends, which lost 6 bases and 7 bases, there was a span of 16 bases. The CDR3 runs to 15 residues. The CDR3 here is CASRPAQGRNSPLHF. The CDR3 coding sequence is TGTGCCAGTAGACCCGCGCAGGGGCGGAATTCACCCCTCCACTTT.

This chain connects TRBV6-5 to TRBJ2-7; D unresolved. The germline V gene encodes CDR1 MNHEY and CDR2 SVGAGI. The CDR3 has 10 residues. Trimming removed 10 bases from V and 7 bases from J, with 11 bases in between. The CDR3 DNA follows: TGTGCCAACTCCCGGCGGGAGCAGTACTTC. The encoded protein is CANSRREQYF.

This chain links TRBV13 with TRBJ2-7, with TRBD2 matching 9 bases. This CDR3 contains 18 residues. Trimming removed 1 base from V and 3 bases from J; junction bases left unmatched: 13. The germline gives CDR1 PRHDT, CDR2 FYEKMQ (reference sequence). CDR3 protein: CASSLVGRGGYPGYEQYF. In DNA, the CDR3 is TGTGCCAGCAGCTTAGTTGGGCGGGGGGGCTATCCAGGCTACGAGCAGTACTTC.

The chain combines TRBV6-1 with TRBJ1-2; 8 positions match TRBD1. The J segment lost 7 bases and the V segment lost 7 bases, leaving 5 bases of the junction unmatched. The CDR3 is 12 amino acids. Germline V gene data show CDR1 as MNHNS and CDR2 as SASEGT. In DNA, the CDR3 is TGTGCCAGCACCCAGGGGGCGGGTGGCTACACCTTC. It encodes CASTQGAGGYTF.

This clone was seen only a few times. The chain has TRBV29-1 and TRBJ1-1, with 10 bases aligning to TRBD1. The trim removed 5 bases at V and 4 bases at J, leaving 4 bases unmatched. This CDR3 has 13 amino acids. The germline gives CDR1 SQVTM, CDR2 ANQGSEA. CDR3 in amino acids: CSVPGTGVTEAFF. CDR3 nucleotide sequence: TGCAGCGTTCCCGGGACAGGGGTCACTGAAGCTTTCTTT.

The V gene is TRBV6-1, the J gene TRBJ2-5; D possibly corresponds to TRBD1 (7 bases). V lost 4 bases, J lost 2 bases, and 14 bases lay in between. The CDR3 has 15 amino acids. Germline CDR1 reads MNHNS; CDR2 reads SASEGT. The CDR3 reads CASSAVRGEQETQYF. The CDR3 DNA reads as TGTGCCAGCAGTGCGGTCAGGGGGGAGCAAGAGACCCAGTACTTC.

For this clone: The CDR3 end shows no conserved phenylalanine or tryptophan, and so a read error is likely. The chain uses TRBV5-1 and TRBJ1-5; D remains ambiguous. Germline CDR1 reads SGHRS; CDR2 reads YFSETQ. V was shortened by 4 bases and J by 6 bases, with 14 bases between the two germline ends. There are 14 residues in the CDR3. For the CDR3, the DNA is TGCGCCAGCAGCCCACTTGATTGGAGTCAGCCCCAGCATCTT. This sequence encodes CASSPLDWSQPQHL.

The chain joins TRBV29-1 to TRBJ1-1, with TRBD1 identical over 7 bases. Looked up from germline, CDR1 is SQVTM and CDR2 is ANQGSEA. The CDR3 extends over 14 amino acids. The V and J ends lost 7 bases and 4 bases, in that order; junction bases with no gene match: 12. The CDR3 nucleotides are TGCAGCGCCGTAGAGGGGGCGCAAACCACTGAAGCTTTCTTT. Translated, it gives CSAVEGAQTTEAFF.

The rearrangement uses TRBV5-6 and TRBJ1-1; 7 positions match TRBD1. The CDR3 spans 15 residues. CDR1 SGHDT and CDR2 YYEEEE come from the germline V gene. V was clipped by 0 bases and J by 1 base; unmatched bases: 3. In DNA form, the CDR3 reads TGTGCCAGCAGCTTGGGGGACAGAAAGAACACTGAAGCTTTCTTT. It codes for CASSLGDRKNTEAFF.

In its sample, this clone was seen a few times. V is TRBV6-5 and J is TRBJ2-7; 10 bases fit TRBD1. This CDR3 is 15 amino acids long. With V trimmed by 3 bases and J by 1 base, 3 bases remained unmatched. Looked up from germline, CDR1 is MNHEY and CDR2 is SVGAGI. The CDR3 sequence is CASSYGGQGSYEQYF. CDR3 nucleotides: TGTGCCAGCAGTTATGGGGGACAGGGGTCCTACGAGCAGTACTTC.

The CDR3 DNA reads TGTGCCAGCAGCTTTACCACAGGGGGCAATGGGGACACTGAAGCTTTCTTT. This encodes CASSFTTGGNGDTEAFF. The chain links TRBV9 to TRBJ1-1, with 9 bases fitting TRBD1. Looked up from germline, CDR1 is SGDLS and CDR2 is YYNGEE. The CDR3 length is 17 residues. The V segment lost 4 bases and the J segment 3 bases; nucleotides outside the gene matches: 13.

The chain recombines TRBV6-5 with TRBJ2-6; D remains ambiguous. The CDR3 spans 15 residues. From germline, CDR1 is MNHEY and CDR2 SVGAGI. The V gene lost 3 bases and the J gene lost 1 base, with 7 bases spanning the gap. This chain's CDR3 is CASSYSTSGANVLTF. The CDR3 DNA reads TGTGCCAGCAGTTATTCGACTTCTGGGGCCAACGTCCTGACTTTC.

This rearrangement joins TRBV25-1 to TRBJ1-6; TRBD1 agrees at 8 bases. V shed 1 base and J 0 bases; nucleotides not matched to a gene: 5. The CDR3 length is 18 residues. Germline V lookup: CDR1 MGHDK, CDR2 SYGVNS. The CDR3 is CASSESWDRSSYNSPLHF. The CDR3 bases are TGTGCCAGCAGTGAATCCTGGGACAGGAGCTCCTATAATTCACCCCTCCACTTT.

The genes are TRBV13 and TRBJ1-2; D is uncertain. V gave up 0 bases and J gave up 5 bases, with 13 bases separating them. This CDR3 comprises 15 residues. Germline assignment: CDR1 PRHDT and CDR2 FYEKMQ (reference sequence). The CDR3 nucleotides are TGTGCCAGCAGCTTAGGATCTCGGTCGGGGTATGGCTACACCTTC. Amino acids: CASSLGSRSGYGYTF.

This clone was picked up a small number of times. The gene calls are TRBV5-1 and TRBJ1-6; perhaps TRBD1 as D (5 bases). Germline values: CDR1 SGHRS, CDR2 YFSETQ. CDR3 length: 16 amino acids. The V end was cut by 3 bases, the J end by 3 bases, with 13 bases between. Here the CDR3 reads CASSSTENSYNSPLHF. CDR3 DNA: TGCGCCAGCAGCTCGACAGAGAACAGCTATAATTCACCCCTCCACTTT.

V usage is TRBV5-6 and J usage is TRBJ1-1; no definite D call. The CDR3 loop spans 14 amino acids. Trimming took 0 bases from V and 1 from J, leaving 7 bases between them. CDR1 SGHDT and CDR2 YYEEEE come from the germline V gene. The CDR3 is CASSLANRNTEAFF. DNA for the CDR3: TGTGCCAGCAGCTTGGCCAACAGGAACACTGAAGCTTTCTTT.

The chain employs TRBV10-3 and TRBJ2-7, with 9 positions matching TRBD1. The germline V gene has CDR1 ENHRY and CDR2 SYGVKD. CDR3 length: 15 amino acids. The ends lost 6 bases at V and 0 bases at J; junction bases unmatched: 6. DNA of the CDR3: TGTGCCATCAGGCCCGGGACAGGGAGCTCCTACGAGCAGTACTTC. This translates into CAIRPGTGSSYEQYF.